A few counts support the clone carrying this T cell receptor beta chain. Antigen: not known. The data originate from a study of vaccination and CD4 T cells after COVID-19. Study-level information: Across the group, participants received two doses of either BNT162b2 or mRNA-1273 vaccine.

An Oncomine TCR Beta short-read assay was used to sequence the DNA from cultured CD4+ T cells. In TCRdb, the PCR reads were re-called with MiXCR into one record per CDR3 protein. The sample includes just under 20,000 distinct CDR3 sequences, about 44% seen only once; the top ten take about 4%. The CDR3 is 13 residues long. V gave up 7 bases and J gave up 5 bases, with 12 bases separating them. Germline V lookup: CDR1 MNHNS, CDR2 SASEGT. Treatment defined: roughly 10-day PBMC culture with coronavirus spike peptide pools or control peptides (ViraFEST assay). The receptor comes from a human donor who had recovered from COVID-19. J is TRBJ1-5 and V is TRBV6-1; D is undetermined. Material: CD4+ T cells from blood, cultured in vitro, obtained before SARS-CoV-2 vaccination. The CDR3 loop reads CASKEKNYQPQHF. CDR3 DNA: TGTGCCAGCAAGGAGAAGAACTATCAGCCCCAGCATTTT.